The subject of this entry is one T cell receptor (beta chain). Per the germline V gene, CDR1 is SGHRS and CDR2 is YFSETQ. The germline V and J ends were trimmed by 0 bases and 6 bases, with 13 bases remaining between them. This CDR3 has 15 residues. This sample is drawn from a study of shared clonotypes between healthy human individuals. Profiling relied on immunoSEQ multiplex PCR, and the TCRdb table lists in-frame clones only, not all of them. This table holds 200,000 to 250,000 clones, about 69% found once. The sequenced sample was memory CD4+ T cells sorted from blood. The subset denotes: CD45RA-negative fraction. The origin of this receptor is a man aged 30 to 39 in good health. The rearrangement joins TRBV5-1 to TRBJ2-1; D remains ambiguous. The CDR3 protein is CASSLEAVLVNEQFF. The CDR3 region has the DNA TGCGCCAGCAGCTTGGAGGCAGTCTTGGTCAATGAGCAGTTCTTC.